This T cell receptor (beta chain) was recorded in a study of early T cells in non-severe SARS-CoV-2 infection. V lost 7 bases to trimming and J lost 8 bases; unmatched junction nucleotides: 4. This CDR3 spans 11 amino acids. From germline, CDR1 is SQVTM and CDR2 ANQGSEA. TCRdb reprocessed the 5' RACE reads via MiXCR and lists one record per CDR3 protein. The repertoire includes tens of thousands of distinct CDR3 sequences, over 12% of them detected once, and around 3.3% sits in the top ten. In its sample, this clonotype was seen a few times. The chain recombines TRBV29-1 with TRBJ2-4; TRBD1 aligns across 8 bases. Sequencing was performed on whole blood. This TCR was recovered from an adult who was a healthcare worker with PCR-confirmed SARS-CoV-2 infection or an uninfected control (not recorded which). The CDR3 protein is CSAGQGDIQYF. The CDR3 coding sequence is TGCAGCGCCGGACAGGGCGACATTCAGTACTTC.